This TCR beta chain was profiled in a study of T cells in Graves' hyperthyroidism and ophthalmopathy. For the study at large: Prior to any treatment, at the point of initial diagnosis, peripheral blood was collected.

TCR beta CDR3 region amplification was performed from RNA transcripts. HTBI primers were the set used in a first-round RT-PCR of the TCR CDR3. TCRdb processed the multiplex PCR reads anew with MiXCR; each CDR3 protein has one entry. This sample has about 160,000 distinct CDR3 sequences; about 9% occur once, and the top ten carry approximately 20%. In its sample, this clonotype was seen many times. After removal of 2 bases from V and 0 bases from J, the junction contained 2 bases not matched to a gene. This CDR3 has 15 amino acids. Germline assignment: CDR1 MNHNY and CDR2 SVGAGI (reference sequence). Patients with uncontrolled infections, other autoimmune diseases, pregnancy or lactation were excluded. A 10 ml volume of fresh peripheral blood provided the PBMCs.

Sequenced sample: blood. The chain links TRBV6-6 to TRBJ2-5; 8 nucleotides align to TRBD2. The clonotype comes from a woman between 18 and 29 years old with Graves' hyperthyroidism that later progressed to Graves' ophthalmopathy. CDR3 loop: CASSYRGGNQETQYF. CDR3 in DNA: TGTGCCAGCAGTTACCGGGGGGGTAACCAAGAGACCCAGTACTTC.